This TCR beta chain was retrieved from a study of blood T cell repertoires in COVID-19. Study background: Acute and convalescent COVID-19 specimens originated in the United States, Italy and Spain. From T cells, B-cell-depleted T cells, or PBMCs came the material, which was cDNA or gDNA.

Only in-frame clones appear in the TCRdb table, and some are missing; sequencing was by immunoSEQ multiplex PCR. The table records some 270,000 clones, around 90% of them present only once. The germline CDR1 and CDR2 sequences are SNHLY and FYNNEI. This CDR3 has 15 amino acids. With 6 bases clipped from V and 3 bases from J, the junction kept 5 bases outside the gene matches. The specimen was peripheral blood. The TCR originated in a man aged 50 or older with acute or convalescent COVID-19. V usage is TRBV2 and J usage is TRBJ2-2, with 9 nucleotides matching TRBD1. CDR3 amino acids: CASRAGTGHTGELFF. DNA of the CDR3: TGTGCCAGCAGGGCAGGGACAGGGCACACCGGGGAGCTGTTTTTT.